A selection of T cell receptor beta chains follows, all from one sample in a study of CD8+CD57+ T cells in acquired aplastic anemia. TCRdb fed the reads into MiXCR, producing one record per CDR3 protein. The sample gives approximately 200,000 distinct CDR3 sequences, under 50% of which show up once; 15% to 20% is in the top ten. The sample comprised sorted CD4+, CD8+, or CD8+CD57+ T cells (not recorded which) from PBMCs. These receptor sequences come from a human donor with aplastic anemia. The CDR3 runs from the conserved cysteine through the conserved F or W. The D gene is left open where the match is weak. Only part of the rows carry a size: once, few, many, or a class if the clone is expanded.

v_gene	d_gene	j_gene	abundance	CDR3nt	CDR3aa
TRBV2	.	TRBJ1-2	few	TGTGCCAGCAGGGTCGACAGTAACTATGGCTACACCTTC	CASRVDSNYGYTF
TRBV7-8	.	TRBJ2-3	.	TGTGCCAGCAGCGATGCCGCTTTGGGGAATACGCAGTATTTT	CASSDAALGNTQYF
TRBV12-3/TRBV12-4	.	TRBJ2-5	.	TGTGCGGTCAGGGTACAAGAGACCCAGTACTTC	CAVRVQETQYF
TRBV6-6	.	TRBJ1-5	few	TGTGCCAGCAGTTACGGCGGGGCCGGCAATCAGCCCCAGCATTTT	CASSYGGAGNQPQHF
TRBV6-6	.	TRBJ1-2	many	TGTGCCAGCACCGGGGAGGGGGGAACTACGAACTATGGCTACACCTTC	CASTGEGGTTNYGYTF
TRBV7-2	.	TRBJ1-4	.	TGTGCCAGCAGCCCCGGGACGGGTGAAAAACTGTTTTTT	CASSPGTGEKLFF
TRBV25-1	.	TRBJ1-1	.	TGTGCCAGCAGTGAACAAAGGGGGAACACTGAAGCTTTCTTT	CASSEQRGNTEAFF
TRBV2	TRBD2	TRBJ2-7	.	TGTGCCAGCAGGCAAACCGGGACTAGCGGGAACTACGAGCAGTACTTC	CASRQTGTSGNYEQYF
TRBV7-2	.	TRBJ1-6	.	TGTGCCAGCAGCTTACGAACGGCGGGTCGGAATTCACCCCTCCACTTT	CASSLRTAGRNSPLHF
TRBV19	TRBD2	TRBJ2-3	.	TGTGCCAGTACCGGGACTAGCGGGGGGGCTACTAGCACAGATACGCAGTATTTT	CASTGTSGGATSTDTQYF
TRBV2	TRBD2	TRBJ2-1	.	TGTGCCAGCAGGGGGACTAGCAGACCTTACGATGAGCAGTTCTTC	CASRGTSRPYDEQFF
TRBV20-1	TRBD2	TRBJ2-3	many	TGCAGTGCAGAGATTGGACTAGCGGGGTCCGATACGCAGTATTTT	CSAEIGLAGSDTQYF